This TCR beta chain was documented in a study of cytomegalovirus exposure and HLA in healthy donors (dated by TCRdb to 2016 to 2017). With regard to the full study: In an earlier analysis of approximately 640 of the donors, 250 to 350 Gb of sequence data and roughly 100 million unique TCR beta sequences from approximately 180 million T cells were reported. An early release that covered several hundred HLA-typed donors contained approximately 300 gigabases of sequencing data and 70 million to 100 million unique TCR sequences. Of the approximately 400 genotyped donors, approximately 80% fell in the genetic ancestry cluster associated with self-reported Caucasian donors. The study was designed to test whether signatures of past pathogen exposure could be identified by cataloging public T cell receptors. The T cell repertoires of around 670 subjects were profiled by immunosequencing and related to cytomegalovirus serostatus. Along with the roughly 700-subject first cohort, a separate validation cohort of some 130 different subjects was used. To predict cytomegalovirus infection status, the study combined high-throughput TCR immunosequencing, statistical association of individual TCRs with disease status, and machine learning. In a later analysis, previously published TCR beta repertoires from about 640 donors were re-analyzed and high-resolution HLA genotyping was added so that TCR occurrence patterns could be studied. Rather than using new phenotypic data, the later analysis identified candidate immune exposures from TCR beta sequences and from how often those sequences occurred across donors. In an earlier analysis of roughly 540 of the donors, high-throughput TCR beta sequencing was used to judge whether each TCR beta V gene segment behaved as functional or pseudogenic. Donor age, sex, ethnicity and CMV serostatus were compiled together with the repertoire data. Genome-wide SNP genotypes for about 60% of the roughly 670 donors were used in a later genetic analysis, which treated that subset as a discovery cohort. Every discovery cohort repertoire had been produced on one sequencing platform. HLA typing covered class I and class II loci at four-digit resolution. The number of typed donors differed by locus: roughly 620-630 for A, B, C, DRB1 and DQB1; approximately 520 for DQA1; over 600 for DPA1; and 400 to 480 for DPB1. Several DR-DQ haplotypes were handled as single units for association and clustering because linkage in the cohort was strong. Among a few hundred genotyped donors of the cohort, an average of around 240,000 unique TCR beta nucleotide sequences were sequenced per donor, roughly a sixth of them non-productive. Results and caveats for the whole study, not just this receptor: The earlier analysis of approximately 540 of the donors excluded fewer than 20 rarely observed V segments, including chromosome 9 orphons, because counts were too low. Compared with the roughly 720-donor mean, donors in an Asian-associated ancestry cluster had fewer N-insertions in productive TCRs, according to a later genetic analysis. In an earlier analysis of some 500 of the donors, most TCR beta V segments appeared in productive rearrangements about 87% or about 30% of the time, broadly matching IMGT annotations. In a later analysis, some 18,000 TCR beta sequences were associated with specific HLA alleles at a false discovery rate of 0.05. Presence/absence analyses assumed roughly uniform sequencing depth across donors, an assumption that may not hold. A further reported finding was that TCR beta sequences accurately predicted the HLA-A and HLA-B alleles for most subjects in the first cohort. In a later analysis, HLA-associated TCR beta chains showed more clonal expansion and lower generation probabilities than non-associated chains that were equally common. When HLA alleles, especially DR and DQ, strongly co-occurred, TCR associations were difficult to assign to individual alleles. In a later analysis, several top co-occurrence clusters were reported to appear linked to parvovirus B19, influenza, CMV and Epstein-Barr virus. According to a later analysis, TCR association rates differed among HLA loci, with DRB1 alleles showing the most associated TCRs and HLA-C alleles showing the fewest. Correlated functional status among segregating V segments might be attributable to linkage disequilibrium, but an unknown experimental factor could not be ruled out. A cluster of highly shared sequence variants was judged likely to represent a technical artifact of the sequencing pipeline. In both the original and validation cohorts, the classifier was reported to diagnose cytomegalovirus status with high specificity and sensitivity. Most TCR sequences were seen in very few donors, while some public TCRs were found in many individuals. The authors suggested that the approach could potentially be extended to other disease states and immunological phenotypes. Some IMGT-functional V segments, including TRBV6-2 and TRBV6-3, could not be told apart with the 87-base-pair reads, so those segments were excluded. The study listed 150 to 200 TCR beta chains as associated with cytomegalovirus. The only immune exposure information available for the cohort was CMV serostatus. A later genetic analysis associated a missense DCLRE1C variant with V-gene and J-gene trimming of TCR beta chains, and an independent cohort replicated the association. In vitro tests confirmed that a few of the cytomegalovirus-associated TCR beta chains recognize cytomegalovirus antigens. The cohort was sequenced for TCR beta chains only, and without alpha or paired-chain data the features that could be detected were limited. According to a later analysis, most CMV-associated TCR beta chains appeared to be HLA-restricted, and the HLA associations seemed to be driven largely by CMV exposure. Because HLA typing was missing for some donors at each locus, association tests included only the typed subset.

The cohort consisted of more than 650 healthy bone marrow donors. All cohort members were sampled while nominally healthy, although unrecorded immune exposures were likely present. The donor tested CMV seronegative and was one of the 352 seronegative cohort members. Every donor gave a peripheral blood sample, and the peripheral blood mononuclear cells from that sample were used for TCR beta sequencing. The Qiagen DNeasy Blood Extraction Kit was used to extract genomic DNA from the blood cell samples. With regard to this clone: This receptor's antigen is unknown. There are no base qualities to consult, and no much larger clone falls within one base.

The germline V gene gives CDR1 as MNHEY and CDR2 as SVGAGI. The CDR3 runs 13 residues from the cysteine to the phenylalanine. CDR3 DNA is the only sequence kept; it has 39 bases, read in frame from the first base. V is shortened by 7 bases, J by 5 bases, and the region joining them spans 14 bases. The library relied on the immunoSEQ multiplex PCR assay. The multiplex PCR relied on a mix of 60 forward primers for TCR Vbeta segments and 13 reverse primers for TCR Jbeta segments. Amplification of the CDR3 region of rearranged TCR beta genes was performed with a multiplex PCR assay on genomic DNA. The Illumina HiSeq System was used to sequence the amplified TCR beta libraries as 87-base-pair reads. In the original analysis: Across the 670 or so repertoires, a later analysis counted 80 million or so unique TCR beta chains, 9 million to 14 million of which were shared by at least two donors. Raw reads were error-corrected and collapsed into unique sequences by a nearest-neighbor algorithm in which closely related sequences were merged to remove PCR and sequencing errors. V, D and J gene segments were assigned by aligning CDR3 sequences to IMGT reference sequences. For a sequence to be retained, at least a six-nucleotide match to both a V gene segment and a J gene segment was required. A rearrangement was called productive if the CDR3 had no stop codons and remained in frame with V and J, and every other rearrangement was called non-productive. CDR3 was defined according to IMGT convention as the region running from the second conserved V-encoded cysteine to the conserved J-encoded phenylalanine. In an earlier analysis of more than 550 of the donors, sequences lacking an unambiguous match to a single V gene segment were excluded. An earlier analysis of 587 of the donors classified V segments as functional when productive rearrangements were above 56.7% and as segregating when the standard deviation between donors was above 5%. A statistical classification framework was built for diagnosing cytomegalovirus status from the catalog of TCR beta chain sequences. A later analysis assigned V and J genes by comparing TCR nucleotide sequences with IMGT/GENE-DB human TR gene sequences. A later analysis assigned CDR3 sequences and most-parsimonious VDJ recombination scenarios with the TCRdist pipeline. In a later analysis, every TCR beta chain was defined by the combination of its CDR3 amino acid sequence and its V-gene family, and reads without a unique V-gene family were dropped. To address suspected cross-contamination and a sequencing artifact, a later analysis removed 592 highly shared, low-generation-probability nucleotide sequences. For each public chain, a later analysis derived a clonal expansion index from normalized ranks of inferred template counts within each repertoire. In a later analysis, generation probabilities were computed using a VDJ recombination model fitted to out-of-frame rearrangements, and the results were checked against IGoR. A later analysis scored TCR-TCR, TCR-HLA and TCR-CMV co-occurrence with hypergeometric tests, applying a repertoire-size bias correction to TCR pairs. False discovery rates were estimated in a later analysis by permuting HLA or CMV assignments 20 times. A later analysis grouped co-occurring TCRs with DBSCAN, adding TCRdist sequence similarity when clustering within HLA-allele-positive subsets. Co-occurrence clustering excluded repertoires with fewer than 30,000 or more than 120,000 public chains, plus five with anomalous nucleotide sharing. TCRdb holds this immuneACCESS table with in-frame rearrangements only. Some clones are missing; in checked studies, unresolved V genes explain under half, and the rest has no known cause. V and J calls and clone size are copied from that table; D and trimming were computed from the DNA. This sample has 120,000 to 150,000 clones in its table, and approximately 80% of those were observed once. The top ten constitute 1.9% of the sample.

The sample consisted of PBMCs. Recombination connected TRBV6-5 to TRBJ1-1; possibly the D gene is TRBD1, per 5 matching bases. The origin of this receptor is a middle-aged woman in good health and CMV-seronegative. The DNA is as follows: TGTGCCAGCACCTGGGGTGGGGGGACTGAAGCTTTCTTT. The encoded protein is CASTWGGGTEAFF.